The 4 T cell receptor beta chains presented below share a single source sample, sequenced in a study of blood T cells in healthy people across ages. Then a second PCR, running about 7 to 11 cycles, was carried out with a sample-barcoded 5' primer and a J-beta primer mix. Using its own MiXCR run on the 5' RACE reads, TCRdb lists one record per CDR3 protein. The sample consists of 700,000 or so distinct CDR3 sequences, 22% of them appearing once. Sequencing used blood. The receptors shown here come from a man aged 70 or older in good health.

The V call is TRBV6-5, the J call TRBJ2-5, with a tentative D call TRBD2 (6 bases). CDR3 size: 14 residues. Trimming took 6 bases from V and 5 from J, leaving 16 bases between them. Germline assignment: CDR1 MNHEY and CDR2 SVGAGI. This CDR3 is CASRRLDGGETQYF. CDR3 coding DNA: TGTGCCAGCAGACGACTAGATGGTGGGGAGACCCAGTACTTC.

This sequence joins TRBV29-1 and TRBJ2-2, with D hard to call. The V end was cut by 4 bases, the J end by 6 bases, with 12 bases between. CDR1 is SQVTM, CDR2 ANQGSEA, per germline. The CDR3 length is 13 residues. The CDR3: CSVAPFPSGELFF. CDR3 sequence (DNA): TGCAGCGTTGCCCCATTTCCCTCCGGGGAGCTGTTTTTT.

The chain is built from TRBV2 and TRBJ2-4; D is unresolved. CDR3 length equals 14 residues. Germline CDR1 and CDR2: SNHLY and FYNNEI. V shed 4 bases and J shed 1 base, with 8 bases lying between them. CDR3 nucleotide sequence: TGTGCCAGCAGTGTACGAGTTGCCAAAAACATTCAGTACTTC. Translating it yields CASSVRVAKNIQYF.

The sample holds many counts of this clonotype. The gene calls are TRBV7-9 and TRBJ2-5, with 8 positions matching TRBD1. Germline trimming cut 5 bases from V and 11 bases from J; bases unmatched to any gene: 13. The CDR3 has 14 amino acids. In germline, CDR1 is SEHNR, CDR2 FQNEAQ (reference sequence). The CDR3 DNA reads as TGTGCCAGCAGCCCAGGACAGGGTTGGAGGGAGCAGTACTTC. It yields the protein CASSPGQGWREQYF.